These 13 T cell receptor beta chains were all obtained from the same sample, sequenced in a study of Tregs in tolerant kidney transplant recipients. Libraries were prepared by immunoSEQ multiplex PCR; TCRdb keeps only in-frame clonotypes and omits some of them. Of around 120,000 clones detected, about 91% appear once; the ten largest clones hold around 0.6%. The specimen sequenced was CD4+ T cells from blood. The receptors shown here come from a human donor in good health.

The chain links TRBV7-9 to TRBJ1-2; 8 nucleotides align to TRBD1. The CDR3 has 14 amino acids. Germline V gene lookup returns CDR1 SEHNR and CDR2 FQNEAQ (reference sequence). The junction had 4 bases not matched to a gene; V was cut back by 3 bases and J by 4 bases. The CDR3 DNA reads as TGTGCCAGCAGCTTCGGACAGGGCCCCTATGGCTACACCTTC. Translating it yields CASSFGQGPYGYTF.

The V and J genes are TRBV11-2 and TRBJ1-1, with a tentative D call TRBD1 (6 bases). The CDR3 runs to 13 residues. Germline loops: CDR1 SGHAT, CDR2 FQNNGV. V was cut by 3 bases and J by 2 bases, with 7 bases left in between. The CDR3 reads CASSFGTNTEAFF. The CDR3, as DNA: TGTGCCAGCAGCTTCGGGACAAACACTGAAGCTTTCTTT.

The V and J genes are TRBV7-8 and TRBJ2-1; TRBD1 matches at 8 bases. The length of the CDR3 is 15 residues. The J segment lost 9 bases and the V segment lost 0 bases, leaving 7 bases of the junction unmatched. CDR1 SGHVS and CDR2 FQNEAQ come from the germline V gene. CDR3 amino acids: CASSLATGVQGEQFF. Written as DNA, the CDR3 is TGTGCCAGCAGCTTAGCGACAGGGGTACAGGGTGAGCAGTTCTTC.

The chain carries TRBV7-9 and TRBJ2-5, with a possible D match to TRBD2 (6 bases). V was cut by 3 bases and J by 2 bases, with 7 bases left in between. The germline CDR1 and CDR2 sequences are SEHNR and FQNEAQ (reference sequence). The CDR3 extends over 13 amino acids. The CDR3 DNA follows: TGTGCCAGCAGCTTCGGGGGACAAGAGACCCAGTACTTC. It codes for CASSFGGQETQYF.

The chain couples TRBV14 to TRBJ2-7, with TRBD2 matching 13 bases. The CDR3 loop spans 21 amino acids. The germline gives CDR1 SGHDN, CDR2 FVKESK. V gave up 4 bases and J gave up 0 bases; unmatched junction bases: 18. The CDR3 nucleotides are TGTGCCAGCAGCCGAGGACTAGCGGGAGATGGGCCCCGGTCCCTCTCCTACGAGCAGTACTTC. As protein: CASSRGLAGDGPRSLSYEQYF.

V is TRBV19 and J is TRBJ1-1; 8 nucleotides line up with TRBD1. CDR1 LNHDA and CDR2 SQIVND come from the germline V gene (reference sequence). V lost 3 bases and J lost 4; bases outside the gene matches: 7. This CDR3 has 15 amino acids. CDR3 DNA sequence: TGTGCCAGTAGTATCGATCAGGGGGCGGGCACTGAAGCTTTCTTT. Its translation is CASSIDQGAGTEAFF.

This clone was detected only once. The chain is built from TRBV1 and TRBJ2-5; TRBD2 is the table's D call, not checked against the DNA. TRBV1 is an annotated pseudogene. The CDR3 totals 19 residues. The CDR3 loop reads CTSSQDSPGTSGGEETQYF. CDR3 bases: TGCACCAGCAGCCAAGATTCCCCCGGGACTAGCGGGGGAGAAGAGACCCAGTACTTC.

The chain carries TRBV10-3 and TRBJ2-1, with 8 bases lining up with TRBD2. Germline loops: CDR1 ENHRY, CDR2 SYGVKD. The CDR3 covers 15 residues. V lost 4 bases, J lost 2 bases, and 4 bases stayed unmatched. The CDR3 bases are TGTGCCATCAGTGCGGGGACTAGGACCTACAATGAGCAGTTCTTC. Protein sequence: CAISAGTRTYNEQFF.

As to this clone: The sample carries other DNA sequences with the same CDR3. This sequence joins TRBV5-1 and TRBJ2-3; 8 bases match TRBD2. The CDR3 extends over 15 amino acids. Per the germline V gene, CDR1 is SGHRS and CDR2 is YFSETQ. V trimming: 2 bases; J trimming: 0 bases; junction bases outside the gene matches: 2. CDR3 nucleotides: TGCGCCAGCAGCTTTCGGGGGGGCAGCACAGATACGCAGTATTTT. Amino acids: CASSFRGGSTDTQYF.

This chain uses TRBV5-4 with TRBJ2-7; D is ambiguous. V lost 1 base, J lost 0 bases, and 14 bases lay in between. Germline lookup yields CDR1 SGHNT and CDR2 YYREEE (reference sequence). The CDR3 spans 16 residues. The CDR3 here is CASSLYSGSHSYEQYF. In DNA, the CDR3 is TGTGCCAGCAGCTTGTATTCCGGGTCTCACTCCTACGAGCAGTACTTC.

V usage is TRBV5-1 and J usage is TRBJ2-7; 8 bases are shared with TRBD2. V gave up 5 bases and J gave up 5 bases; unmatched junction bases: 15. Germline assignment: CDR1 SGHRS and CDR2 YFSETQ. This CDR3 region has 16 residues. The CDR3 DNA reads as TGCGCCAGCAGTGACTTCGGGAGGGAGGGAGACCACGAGCAGTACTTC. It is translated as CASSDFGREGDHEQYF.

V is TRBV15 and J is TRBJ2-2; TRBD2 might be the D (5 bases). CDR3 size: 14 residues. Between the trimmed V and J ends, which lost 0 bases and 7 bases, there was a span of 9 bases. Looked up from germline, CDR1 is LNHNV and CDR2 is YYDKDF (reference sequence). Here the CDR3 reads CATSRDRGVGELFF. For the CDR3, the DNA is TGTGCCACCAGCAGAGATCGGGGTGTCGGGGAGCTGTTTTTT.

The V gene is TRBV2, the J gene TRBJ2-1; 7 bases are a match to TRBD1. The CDR3 contains 14 residues. Germline loops: CDR1 SNHLY, CDR2 FYNNEI. Trimming cost V 2 bases and J 9 bases; bases outside gene matches: 7. CDR3 DNA sequence: TGTGCCAGCAGTGAATCGACAGGGTCTACTGAGCAGTTCTTC. Protein sequence: CASSESTGSTEQFF.